A single sample is the source of the 5 T cell receptor beta chains below, sequenced in a study of shared clonotypes between healthy human individuals. The protocol was immunoSEQ multiplex PCR, while the TCRdb copy is restricted to in-frame clones and leaves out a portion. The repertoire holds 450,000 to 550,000 clones, with roughly 78% as singletons. The specimen was PBMCs. The origin of the receptors is a woman aged 40 to 49 in good health. Some clones in this sample may be carry-over from other donors' samples.

The V gene is TRBV2, the J gene TRBJ1-4; no reliable D call. The germline V gene has CDR1 SNHLY and CDR2 FYNNEI. The CDR3 runs 16 residues. The V and J ends lost 4 bases and 2 bases respectively, with 14 bases between them. CDR3 nucleotides: TGTGCCAGCAGTGTCAATTCACGGCGGACTAATGAAAAACTGTTTTTT. This gives the protein CASSVNSRRTNEKLFF. The whole variable domain, filled in from reference TRBV2 and TRBJ1-4, reads EPEVTQTPSHQVTQMGQEVILRCVPISNHLYFYWYRQILGQKVEFLVSFYNNEISEKSEIFDDQFSVERPDGSNFTLKIRSTKLEDSAMYFCASSVNSRRTNEKLFFGSGTQLSVL.

This sequence joins TRBV5-4 and TRBJ2-2; 9 nucleotides agree with TRBD2. This CDR3 spans 15 amino acids. With 0 bases clipped from V and 7 bases from J, the junction kept 4 bases outside the gene matches. CDR1 and CDR2 (germline): SGHNT, YYREEE (reference sequence). CDR3 nucleotide sequence: TGTGCCAGCAGCTTGGAGCGCGGGGGGGTCGGGGAGCTGTTTTTT. Translated, it gives CASSLERGGVGELFF.

This chain uses TRBV19 with TRBJ2-7; D is possibly TRBD2 (6 bases). V dropped 5 bases and J dropped 2 bases, with 13 bases sitting between them. The CDR3 length is 14 residues. Per the germline V gene, CDR1 is LNHDA and CDR2 is SQIVND (reference sequence). The CDR3 reads CASSVGLPPYEQYF. The CDR3 DNA reads TGTGCCAGTAGTGTGGGACTCCCACCCTACGAGCAGTACTTC. The full variable domain, with the rest looked up from reference TRBV19 and TRBJ2-7, is DGGITQSPKYLFRKEGQNVTLSCEQNLNHDAMYWYRQDPGQGLRLIYYSQIVNDFQKGDIAEGYSVSREKKESFPLTVTSAQKNPTAFYLCASSVGLPPYEQYFGPGTRLTVT.

V and J are TRBV19 and TRBJ2-7; either TRBD1 or TRBD2 may fit D (5 bases each). The CDR3 length is 12 residues. Germline V gene sequence: CDR1 LNHDA, CDR2 SQIVND (reference sequence). Trimming pared 2 bases from V and 6 bases from J, leaving 8 bases between. The CDR3 sequence: CASSISGGEQYF. CDR3 nucleotide sequence: TGTGCCAGTAGTATATCTGGGGGCGAGCAGTACTTC.

This clone has only one observation. The chain carries TRBV6-5 and TRBJ1-1, with a weak D call TRBD1 (6 bases). V was cut by 3 bases and J by 5 bases, with 16 bases left in between. CDR1 MNHEY and CDR2 SVGAGI come from the germline V gene. This CDR3 comprises 15 residues. CDR3 bases: TGTGCCAGCAGTTATTCCGGGGGGGCGAGGACTGAAGCTTTCTTT. Its protein is CASSYSGGARTEAFF.